This T cell receptor beta chain derives from a study of CD8 T cells in ankylosing spondylitis. General study results and limits: Within ankylosing spondylitis blood, a TCR beta motif made up of eight highly homologous variants appeared to be characteristic.

There are many counts of this clonotype. Its matching antigen is unknown. CDR3 size: 12 residues. V was pared by 6 bases and J by 2 bases, with 11 bases between. Looked up from germline, CDR1 is SQVTM and CDR2 is ANQGSEA. TCR beta libraries were made by quantitative 5'-RACE with molecular barcodes. TCRdb re-called the 5' RACE reads through MiXCR, storing one row per CDR3 protein. The data contain tens of thousands of distinct CDR3 sequences, about 6.3% of them singletons. Material: blood, either unsorted or a sorted T cell fraction (not recorded which). This clonotype was sampled from a male donor with ankylosing spondylitis or in good health (not recorded which). The chain has TRBV29-1 and TRBJ2-7; D unclear. Written as DNA, the CDR3 is TGCAGCGTCCGGGCAGGAACCTACGAGCAGTACTTC. Translating it yields CSVRAGTYEQYF.